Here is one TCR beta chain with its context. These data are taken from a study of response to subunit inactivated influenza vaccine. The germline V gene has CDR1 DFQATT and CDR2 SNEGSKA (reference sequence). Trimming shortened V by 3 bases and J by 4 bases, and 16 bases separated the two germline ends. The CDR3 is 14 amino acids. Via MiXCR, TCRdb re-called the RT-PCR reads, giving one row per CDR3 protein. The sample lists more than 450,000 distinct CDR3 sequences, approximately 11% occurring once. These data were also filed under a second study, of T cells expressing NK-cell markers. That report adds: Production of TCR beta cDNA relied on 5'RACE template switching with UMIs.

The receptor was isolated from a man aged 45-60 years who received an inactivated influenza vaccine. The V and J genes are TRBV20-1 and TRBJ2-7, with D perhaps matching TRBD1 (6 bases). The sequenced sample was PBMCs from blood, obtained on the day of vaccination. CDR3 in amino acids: CSARARTAPYEQYF. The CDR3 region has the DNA TGCAGTGCTAGGGCACGGACAGCCCCATACGAGCAGTACTTC.